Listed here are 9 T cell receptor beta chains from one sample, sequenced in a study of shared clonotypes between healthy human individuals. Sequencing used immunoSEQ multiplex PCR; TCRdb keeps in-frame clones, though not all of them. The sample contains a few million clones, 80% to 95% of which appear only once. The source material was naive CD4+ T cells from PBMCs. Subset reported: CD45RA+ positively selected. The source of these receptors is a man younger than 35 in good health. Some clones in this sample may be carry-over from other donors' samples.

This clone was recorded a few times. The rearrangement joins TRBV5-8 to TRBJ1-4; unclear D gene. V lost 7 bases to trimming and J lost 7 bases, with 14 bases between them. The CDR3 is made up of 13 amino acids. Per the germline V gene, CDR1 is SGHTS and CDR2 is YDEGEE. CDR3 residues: CASLNPAPEKLFF. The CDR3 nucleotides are TGTGCCAGCCTCAACCCGGCTCCTGAAAAACTGTTTTTT.

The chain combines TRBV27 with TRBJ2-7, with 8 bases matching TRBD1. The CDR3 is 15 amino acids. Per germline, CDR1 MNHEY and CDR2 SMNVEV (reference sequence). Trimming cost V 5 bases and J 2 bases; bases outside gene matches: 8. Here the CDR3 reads CASSTPGTGAYEQYF. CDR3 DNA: TGTGCCAGCAGTACCCCCGGGACAGGAGCCTACGAGCAGTACTTC.

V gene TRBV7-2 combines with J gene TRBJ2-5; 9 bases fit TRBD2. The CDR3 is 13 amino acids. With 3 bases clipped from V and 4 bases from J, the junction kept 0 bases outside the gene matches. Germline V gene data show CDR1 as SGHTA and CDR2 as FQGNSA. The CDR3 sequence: CASSFSGRETQYF. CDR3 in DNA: TGTGCCAGCAGCTTTAGCGGGAGAGAGACCCAGTACTTC. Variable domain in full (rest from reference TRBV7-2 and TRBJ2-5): GAGVSQSPSNKVTEKGKDVELRCDPISGHTALYWYRQSLGQGLEFLIYFQGNSAPDKSGLPSDRFSAERTGGSVSTLTIQRTQQEDSAVYLCASSFSGRETQYFGPGTRLLVL.

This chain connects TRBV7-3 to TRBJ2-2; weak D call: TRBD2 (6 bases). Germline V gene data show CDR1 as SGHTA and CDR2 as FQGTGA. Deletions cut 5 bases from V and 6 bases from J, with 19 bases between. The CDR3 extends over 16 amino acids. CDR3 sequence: CASSPAGGGAAGELFF. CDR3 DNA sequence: TGTGCCAGCAGCCCCGCCGGGGGAGGAGCTGCCGGGGAGCTGTTTTTT.

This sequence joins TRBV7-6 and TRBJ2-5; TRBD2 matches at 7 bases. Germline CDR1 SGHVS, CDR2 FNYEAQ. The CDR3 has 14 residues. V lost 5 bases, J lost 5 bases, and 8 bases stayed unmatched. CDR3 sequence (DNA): TGTGCCAGCAGCCCTCGCGGGAGCGGGGAGACCCAGTACTTC. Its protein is CASSPRGSGETQYF. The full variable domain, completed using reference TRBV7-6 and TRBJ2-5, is GAGVSQSPRYKVTKRGQDVALRCDPISGHVSLYWYRQALGQGPEFLTYFNYEAQQDKSGLPNDRFSAERPEGSISTLTIQRTEQRDSAMYRCASSPRGSGETQYFGPGTRLLVL.

The CDR3 DNA follows: TGCGCCAGCAGCCCGGGGACAGGGGGCTCATCTGGCTACACCTTC. As protein: CASSPGTGGSSGYTF. The V call is TRBV5-1, the J call TRBJ1-2; TRBD1 aligns across 12 bases. Germline V gene data show CDR1 as SGHRS and CDR2 as YFSETQ. Germline trimming cut 4 bases from V and 7 bases from J; bases unmatched to any gene: 8. This CDR3 region has 15 residues.

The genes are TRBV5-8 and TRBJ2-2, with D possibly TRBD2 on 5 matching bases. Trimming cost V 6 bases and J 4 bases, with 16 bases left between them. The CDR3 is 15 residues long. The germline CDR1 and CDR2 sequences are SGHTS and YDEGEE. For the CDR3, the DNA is TGTGCCAGCAACAAAGGGAGCGGTGGCACCGGGGAGCTGTTTTTT. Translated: CASNKGSGGTGELFF.

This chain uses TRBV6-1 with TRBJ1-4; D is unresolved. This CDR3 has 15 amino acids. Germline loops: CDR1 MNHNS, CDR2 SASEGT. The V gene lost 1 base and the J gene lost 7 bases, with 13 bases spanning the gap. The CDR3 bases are TGTGCCAGCAGTGAAGGGACCTTTGTTGGTGAAAAACTGTTTTTT. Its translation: CASSEGTFVGEKLFF.

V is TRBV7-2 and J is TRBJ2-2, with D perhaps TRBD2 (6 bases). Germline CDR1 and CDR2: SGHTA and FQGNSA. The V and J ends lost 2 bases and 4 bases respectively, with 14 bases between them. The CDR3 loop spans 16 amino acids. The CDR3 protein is CASSLQPTRITGELFF. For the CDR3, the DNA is TGTGCCAGCAGCTTACAACCGACTAGAATCACCGGGGAGCTGTTTTTT.